This is a list of T cell receptor beta chains from one sample in a study of T cell repertoires in cytomegalovirus infection. TCRdb called the reads again in MiXCR, with one record for every CDR3 protein. This sample carries 200,000 to 250,000 distinct CDR3 sequences, roughly 22% of them seen once, and the ten largest clones take approximately 18%. The sequenced sample consisted of CD8+ T cells from PBMCs. Receptors originate from a human donor in good health (CMV status not recorded). Some clones in this sample may be carry-over from other donors' samples. Each CDR3 is given without its conserved first and last residue.

v_call,cdr3_aa
TRBV29-1,SVEDRGQLTPYGYT
TRBV7-6,ASSLGRGLESGELF
TRBV9,ASTRGDRGYEQY
TRBV12-3/TRBV12-4,ASSSSIGQGWVDEQF
TRBV3-1,ASSQVGGGAKNEQF
TRBV7-9,ASSPRDTDTQY
TRBV12-3/TRBV12-4,ASSLTGGPTDTQY
TRBV25-1,ASSDSGTGAFGANVLT
TRBV4-2,ASSREAGGNYEQY
TRBV7-8,ASSPTGQGGPEQY
TRBV27,ASSPIMGAFQETQY
TRBV20-1,SARATGGAGGEQY
TRBV29-1,SVEDRSNEQF
TRBV19,ASSWRAGYEQY
TRBV20-1,SARFSERGALGTEAF
TRBV7-9,ASARRTGGLEQY
TRBV5-5,ASSPSAGDFYNEQF